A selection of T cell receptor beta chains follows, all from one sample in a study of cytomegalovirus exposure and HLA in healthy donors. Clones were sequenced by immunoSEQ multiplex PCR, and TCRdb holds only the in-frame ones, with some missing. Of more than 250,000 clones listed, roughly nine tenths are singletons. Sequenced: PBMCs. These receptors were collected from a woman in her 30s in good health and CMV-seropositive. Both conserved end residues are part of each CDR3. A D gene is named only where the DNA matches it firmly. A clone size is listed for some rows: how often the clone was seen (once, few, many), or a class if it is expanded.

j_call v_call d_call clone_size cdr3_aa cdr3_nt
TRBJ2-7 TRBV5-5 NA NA CASSLAGSRLVGEQYF TGTGCCAGCAGCTTGGCGGGGTCGAGATTGGTTGGGGAGCAGTACTTC
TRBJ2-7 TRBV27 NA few CASSSGHSGEQYF TGTGCCAGCAGTTCGGGACACTCAGGGGAGCAGTACTTC
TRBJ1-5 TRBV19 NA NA CASSIRGPTVGQPQHF TGTGCCAGTAGTATTAGGGGACCCACCGTAGGTCAGCCCCAGCATTTT
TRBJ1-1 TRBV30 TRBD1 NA CAWSVGQGDKARPEAFF TGTGCCTGGAGTGTAGGACAGGGGGATAAGGCAAGGCCTGAAGCTTTCTTT
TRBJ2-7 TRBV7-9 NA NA CASSLGLASEQYF TGTGCCAGCAGCTTAGGCCTAGCTTCCGAGCAGTACTTC
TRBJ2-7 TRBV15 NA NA CATSRDRAGEQYF TGTGCCACCAGCAGAGACAGGGCCGGCGAGCAGTACTTC
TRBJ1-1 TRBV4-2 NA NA CASSQDRGGGAEAFF TGTGCCAGCAGCCAAGACAGGGGAGGGGGGGCTGAAGCTTTCTTT
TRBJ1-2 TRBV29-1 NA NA CSVGAGERLYGYTF TGCAGCGTTGGGGCAGGGGAAAGGTTGTATGGCTACACCTTC
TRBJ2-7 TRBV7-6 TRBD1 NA CASSSLTGSSYEQYF TGTGCCAGCAGCTCCCTGACAGGGAGCTCCTACGAGCAGTACTTC
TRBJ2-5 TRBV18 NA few CASSQGFSQETQYF TGTGCCAGCTCACAGGGATTCTCGCAAGAGACCCAGTACTTC
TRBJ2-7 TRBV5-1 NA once CASSLAQARGYEQYF TGCGCCAGCAGCTTGGCACAGGCTCGCGGCTACGAGCAGTACTTC
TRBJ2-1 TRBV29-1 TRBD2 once CSVEGIAGVYNEQFF TGCAGCGTTGAAGGGATAGCGGGGGTATACAATGAGCAGTTCTTC
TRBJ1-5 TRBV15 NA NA CATSRDEQPQHF TGTGCCACCAGCAGAGATGAACAGCCCCAGCATTTT
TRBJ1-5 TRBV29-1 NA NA CSVVEDSRDSNQPQHF TGCAGCGTTGTTGAGGACAGCCGAGATAGCAATCAGCCCCAGCATTTT
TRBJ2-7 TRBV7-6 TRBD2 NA CASSFETSGYEQYF TGTGCCAGCAGCTTTGAGACTAGCGGTTACGAGCAGTACTTC
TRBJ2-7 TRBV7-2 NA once CASSSPSSEQYF TGTGCCAGCAGCTCGCCCAGTTCCGAGCAGTACTTC
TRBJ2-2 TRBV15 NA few CATSRVSQPGELFF TGTGCCACCAGCAGAGTTTCACAGCCCGGGGAGCTGTTTTTT
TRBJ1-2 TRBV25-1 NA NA CASSDPIRGNYGYTF TGTGCCAGCAGTGACCCCATCCGCGGGAACTATGGCTACACCTTC
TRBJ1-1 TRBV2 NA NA CATPGHSNTEAFF TGTGCCACTCCGGGACACAGTAACACTGAAGCTTTCTTT
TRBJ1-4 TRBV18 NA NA CASSPTQGTNEKLFF TGTGCCAGCTCACCAACCCAGGGGACTAACGAAAAACTGTTTTTT
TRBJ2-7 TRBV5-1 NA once CASSLVPSSLYEQYF TGCGCCAGCAGCTTGGTTCCCAGCAGTCTGTACGAGCAGTACTTC
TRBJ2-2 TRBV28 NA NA CASSSVLTGELFF TGTGCCAGCAGTTCCGTACTCACCGGGGAGCTGTTTTTT
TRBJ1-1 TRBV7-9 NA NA CASSLAWGGTEAFF TGTGCCAGCAGCTTAGCGTGGGGAGGTACTGAAGCTTTCTTT
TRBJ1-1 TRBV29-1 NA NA CSVLPQPGTNTEAFF TGCAGCGTTCTGCCCCAACCCGGGACGAACACTGAAGCTTTCTTT
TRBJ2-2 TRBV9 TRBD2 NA CASSVELAVTGELFF TGTGCCAGCAGCGTAGAACTAGCGGTTACCGGGGAGCTGTTTTTT
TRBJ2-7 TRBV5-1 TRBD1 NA CASSLGAGQGPPYEQYF TGCGCCAGCAGCTTGGGGGCGGGACAGGGTCCTCCCTACGAGCAGTACTTC
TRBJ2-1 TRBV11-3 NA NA CASSLDPGRGGSNEQFF TGTGCCAGCAGCTTAGATCCGGGGAGGGGGGGATCGAATGAGCAGTTCTTC
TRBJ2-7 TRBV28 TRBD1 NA CASSPTGGQGAPYEQYF TGTGCCAGCAGTCCCACGGGGGGACAGGGTGCTCCATACGAGCAGTACTTC
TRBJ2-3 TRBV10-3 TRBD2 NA CAISAGTSGTDTQYF TGTGCCATCAGCGCAGGGACTAGTGGCACAGATACGCAGTATTTT
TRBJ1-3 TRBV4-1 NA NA CASSQVLSSGNTIYF TGCGCCAGCAGCCAAGTTTTGAGCTCTGGAAACACCATATATTTT
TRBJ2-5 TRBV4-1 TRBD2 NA CASSQAGTSQETQYF TGCGCCAGCAGCCAAGCCGGGACTAGCCAAGAGACCCAGTACTTC
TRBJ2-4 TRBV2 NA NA CASSDPSGVLNIQYF TGTGCCAGCAGTGACCCTTCCGGAGTACTAAACATTCAGTACTTC
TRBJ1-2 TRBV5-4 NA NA CASSLAGGGGGYTF TGTGCCAGCAGCTTGGCCGGGGGAGGTGGAGGCTACACCTTC
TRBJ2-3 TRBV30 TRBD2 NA CAWKRGPTASDTQYF TGTGCCTGGAAGCGGGGACCTACTGCGTCGGATACGCAGTATTTT
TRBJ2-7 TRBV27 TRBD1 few CASSWRTGGTYEQYF TGTGCCAGCAGTTGGAGGACAGGGGGGACCTACGAGCAGTACTTC
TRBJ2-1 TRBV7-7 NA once CASSPLTRYGNEQFF TGTGCCAGCAGCCCCTTAACGCGGTATGGCAATGAGCAGTTCTTC
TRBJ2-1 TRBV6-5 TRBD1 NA CASRTGTGYNEQFF TGTGCCAGCAGAACCGGGACAGGATACAATGAGCAGTTCTTC
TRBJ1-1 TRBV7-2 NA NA CASSPMGGGEAFF TGTGCCAGCAGCCCGATGGGGGGCGGTGAAGCTTTCTTT
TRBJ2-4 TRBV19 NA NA CASSPRQGGTKNIQYF TGTGCCAGTAGTCCCCGGCAGGGGGGAACCAAAAACATTCAGTACTTC
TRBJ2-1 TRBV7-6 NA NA CASSPNPYNEQFF TGTGCCAGCAGCCCGAACCCCTACAATGAGCAGTTCTTC
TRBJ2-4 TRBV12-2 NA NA CASRLPRTGVAKNIQYF TGTGCAAGTCGCTTACCCCGGACAGGGGTGGCCAAAAACATTCAGTACTTC
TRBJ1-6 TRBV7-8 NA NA CASRVGGPYDNSPLHF TGTGCCAGCAGGGTTGGCGGGCCCTACGATAATTCACCCCTCCACTTT
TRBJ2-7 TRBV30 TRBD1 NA CAWTGGGYEQYF TGTGCCTGGACAGGGGGTGGGTACGAGCAGTACTTC
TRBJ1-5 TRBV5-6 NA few CASSLSGGTNQPQHF TGTGCCAGCAGCTTGTCCGGGGGCACCAATCAGCCCCAGCATTTT
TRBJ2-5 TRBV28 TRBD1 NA CASSFSQGTGREETQYF TGTGCCAGCAGTTTCAGCCAGGGGACAGGGAGGGAAGAGACCCAGTACTTC
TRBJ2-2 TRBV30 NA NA CAWKGGTGELFF TGTGCCTGGAAAGGGGGCACCGGGGAGCTGTTTTTT
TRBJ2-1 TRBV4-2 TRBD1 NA CASSQGSGQGYNEQFF TGTGCCAGCAGCCAAGGTTCGGGACAGGGTTATAATGAGCAGTTCTTC